This T cell receptor (beta chain) emerged from a study of T cell responses to AZD1222 COVID-19 vaccine. Whole-study results and caveats: Samples come after the peak T cell response, not at day 14.

Trimming left V 1 base short and J 8 bases short, with 8 bases between. Germline V gene data show CDR1 as SGHDN and CDR2 as FVKESK. The CDR3 loop spans 12 amino acids. The data were produced by immunoSEQ multiplex PCR, yet TCRdb's version contains in-frame clones alone and is incomplete. Among about 130,000 clones listed, around nine tenths were seen once. The count of this clone is one. Antigen specificity is unknown. The chain uses TRBV14 and TRBJ1-2; the D is unclear. The clonotype comes from an adult in good health. The source was peripheral blood, collected on day 0 of AZD1222 vaccination. Here the CDR3 DNA reads TGTGCCAGCAGCCAAGGAGGGATCGGCTACACCTTC. Protein: CASSQGGIGYTF. Full variable domain (outside the CDR3, taken from reference TRBV14 and TRBJ1-2): EAGVTQFPSHSVIEKGQTVTLRCDPISGHDNLYWYRRVMGKEIKFLLHFVKESKQDESGMPNNRFLAERTGGTYSTLKVQPAELEDSGVYFCASSQGGIGYTFGSGTRLTVV.